The 16 T cell receptor beta chains reported below all come from one sample, sequenced in a study of T cell responses to AZD1222 COVID-19 vaccine (dated by TCRdb to the early 2020s). This specimen's time point label, per the study, means: about 28 days (+/-7) after the second vaccine dose. To prepare the library, the immunoSEQ multiplex PCR assay was applied. TCRdb mirrors the immuneACCESS table, restricted to in-frame sequences. Some clones are absent from its copies; in checked studies, under half trace to an unresolved V gene, and the reason for the others is unknown. Here the sample has approximately 72,000 clones; 80% to 90% occur a single time. The ten largest clones take up 25% to 35% of the sample. Here the sequenced sample was peripheral blood, taken 28 days after the second AZD1222 dose. The receptors here all came from an adult who received the AZD1222 COVID-19 vaccine.

V gene TRBV5-5 combines with J gene TRBJ2-7; no definite D call. The germline CDR1 and CDR2 sequences are SGHKS and YYEKEE (reference sequence). V was cut by 2 bases and J by 4 bases, with 19 bases left in between. The length of the CDR3 is 16 residues. The DNA of the CDR3 is TGTGCCAGCAGCTTTTCCACGGGTTTGCCCGAATACGAGCAGTACTTC. Residues: CASSFSTGLPEYEQYF.

This clone was recorded only once. The V call is TRBV19, the J call TRBJ2-7; 10 positions match TRBD1. Germline values: CDR1 LNHDA, CDR2 SQIVND (reference sequence). The CDR3 is 16 residues long. With V trimmed by 5 bases and J by 4 bases, 11 bases remained unmatched. CDR3 residues: CASSAQYPGQGYEQYF. The CDR3 nucleotides are TGTGCCAGTAGTGCCCAATACCCGGGACAGGGGTACGAGCAGTACTTC.

This chain uses TRBV4-2 with TRBJ1-2; possible D gene TRBD1, 5 bases. Per germline, CDR1 LGHNA and CDR2 YNFKEQ. Trimming removed 0 bases at V and 4 bases at J, with 21 bases between. The CDR3 is 18 residues long. For the CDR3, the DNA is TGTGCCAGCAGCCAAGATAGGGCGGCCGAGGGGTATGGCTATGGCTACACCTTC. Protein product: CASSQDRAAEGYGYGYTF.

The CDR3 sequence is CASSPGLAGDREQYF. For the CDR3, the DNA is TGCGCCAGCAGCCCCGGACTAGCGGGAGATCGCGAGCAGTACTTC. This chain links TRBV4-3 with TRBJ2-7, with 13 positions matching TRBD2. The ends lost 4 bases at V and 6 bases at J; junction bases unmatched: 6. The CDR3 runs to 15 residues. Germline CDR1 LGHNA, CDR2 YSLEER.

The J gene is TRBJ2-1, the V gene TRBV18; 9 bases match TRBD2. Looked up from germline, CDR1 is KGHSH and CDR2 is LQKENI. The V segment lost 3 bases and the J segment 5 bases; nucleotides outside the gene matches: 8. This CDR3 has 16 amino acids. The CDR3 nucleotides read TGTGCCAGCTCACCCCCAGCGGGAGGCCCTCACAATGAGCAGTTCTTC. The encoded protein is CASSPPAGGPHNEQFF.

J is TRBJ2-1 and V is TRBV19; 11 nucleotides align to TRBD2. The V gene end was trimmed by 3 bases and the J gene end by 12 bases; junction bases not matched to a gene: 7. The germline CDR1 and CDR2 sequences are LNHDA and SQIVND (reference sequence). This CDR3 has 14 amino acids. The CDR3 DNA follows: TGTGCCAGTAGTATTAGCGGGAGGGTGGATGTGCAGTTCTTC. It translates to CASSISGRVDVQFF. Full variable domain (rest looked up from reference TRBV19 and TRBJ2-1): DGGITQSPKYLFRKEGQNVTLSCEQNLNHDAMYWYRQDPGQGLRLIYYSQIVNDFQKGDIAEGYSVSREKKESFPLTVTSAQKNPTAFYLCASSISGRVDVQFFGPGTRLTVL.

CDR3 DNA sequence: TGTGCCAGTAGTATTCAAGCGCAGGGAGGGGTATATGGCTACACCTTC. Translating gives CASSIQAQGGVYGYTF. This sequence joins TRBV19 and TRBJ1-2, with D possibly matching TRBD1 (5 bases). Trimming removed 3 bases from V and 5 bases from J, with 19 bases in between. CDR3 length equals 16 residues. The germline V gene has CDR1 LNHDA and CDR2 SQIVND (reference sequence). Filled out from reference TRBV19 and TRBJ1-2, the complete variable domain reads DGGITQSPKYLFRKEGQNVTLSCEQNLNHDAMYWYRQDPGQGLRLIYYSQIVNDFQKGDIAEGYSVSREKKESFPLTVTSAQKNPTAFYLCASSIQAQGGVYGYTFGSGTRLTVV.

The genes are TRBV9 and TRBJ2-7; D remains ambiguous. Germline values: CDR1 SGDLS, CDR2 YYNGEE. There are 18 residues in the CDR3. Trimming took 2 bases from V and 5 from J, leaving 26 bases between them. DNA for the CDR3: TGTGCCAGCAGCGTCGGCTCAATCGGGTCAGCGCGTTATGACGAGCAGTACTTC. This translates into CASSVGSIGSARYDEQYF.

The rearrangement links TRBV7-2 to TRBJ2-7; 9 nucleotides agree with TRBD1. The CDR3 totals 14 residues. V dropped 4 bases and J dropped 7; count of bases not matched to a gene: 8. The germline CDR1 and CDR2 sequences are SGHTA and FQGNSA. The CDR3 bases are TGTGCCAGCAGCTCACAGGGGGCGCATTGGGAGCAGTACTTC. Translated: CASSSQGAHWEQYF.

This clone showed up just once. The chain has TRBV5-1 and TRBJ2-2, with 7 bases aligning to TRBD1. The CDR3 has 15 amino acids. Trimming took 2 bases from V and 4 from J; bases not matched to a gene: 5. Germline CDR1 SGHRS, CDR2 YFSETQ. The CDR3 region has the DNA TGCGCCAGCAGCTTAGGGGGCTTAGGCACCGGGGAGCTGTTTTTT. This gives the protein CASSLGGLGTGELFF.

The V gene is TRBV6-5, the J gene TRBJ1-1, with D possibly matching TRBD1 (5 bases). Germline V gene lookup returns CDR1 MNHEY and CDR2 SVGAGI. Trimming shortened V by 11 bases and J by 5 bases, and 21 bases separated the two germline ends. The CDR3 extends over 14 amino acids. The CDR3 nucleotides are TGTGCCGGGGGTGCATCCGTGACGAGGACTGAAGCTTTCTTT. Protein: CAGGASVTRTEAFF.

This clone showed up just once. The chain uses TRBV4-2 and TRBJ1-1; D possibly corresponds to TRBD1 (5 bases). The CDR3 spans 16 residues. The ends were cut back, 4 bases at V and 1 base at J, with 16 bases in the middle. CDR1 and CDR2 (germline): LGHNA, YNFKEQ. CDR3 sequence reads: CASSPDGDSRNTEAFF. For the CDR3, the DNA is TGTGCCAGCAGCCCCGACGGGGACTCGAGGAACACTGAAGCTTTCTTT.

This clone has just one count. The CDR3 region has the DNA TGTGCCAGTTCAGGCTACGAGCAGTACTTC. As protein: CASSGYEQYF. The rearrangement links TRBV28 to TRBJ2-7; D remains ambiguous. This CDR3 has 10 amino acids. V lost 9 bases to trimming and J lost 3 bases, with 6 bases between them. Germline V gene lookup returns CDR1 MDHEN and CDR2 SYDVKM.

The V call is TRBV27, the J call TRBJ2-6; 8 nucleotides agree with TRBD1. J gave up 0 bases and V 4 bases, and 8 bases lay outside the gene matches. This CDR3 is built from 18 residues. Per germline, CDR1 MNHEY and CDR2 SMNVEV (reference sequence). CDR3 sequence: CASSSSGGLPSGANVLTF. The CDR3 coding sequence is TGTGCCAGCAGTTCATCAGGGGGCCTTCCCTCTGGGGCCAACGTCCTGACTTTC.

J is TRBJ2-2 and V is TRBV4-1; D is tentatively TRBD1 or TRBD2 (5 bases each). Germline CDR1 MGHRA, CDR2 YSYEKL. The germline V and J ends were trimmed by 3 bases and 2 bases, with 10 bases remaining between them. The CDR3 is 15 amino acids. CDR3 coding DNA: TGCGCCAGCAGCCAGGGACCCACCAACACCGGGGAGCTGTTTTTT. Amino acids: CASSQGPTNTGELFF.

V gene TRBV18 combines with J gene TRBJ2-7; a possible D gene is TRBD1 (6 bases). Germline CDR1 KGHSH, CDR2 LQKENI. V was cut by 1 base and J by 3 bases, with 10 bases left in between. This CDR3 has 14 residues. CDR3 DNA sequence: TGTGCCAGCTCACCACAAGGACAGTACTACGAGCAGTACTTC. Amino acid sequence: CASSPQGQYYEQYF.